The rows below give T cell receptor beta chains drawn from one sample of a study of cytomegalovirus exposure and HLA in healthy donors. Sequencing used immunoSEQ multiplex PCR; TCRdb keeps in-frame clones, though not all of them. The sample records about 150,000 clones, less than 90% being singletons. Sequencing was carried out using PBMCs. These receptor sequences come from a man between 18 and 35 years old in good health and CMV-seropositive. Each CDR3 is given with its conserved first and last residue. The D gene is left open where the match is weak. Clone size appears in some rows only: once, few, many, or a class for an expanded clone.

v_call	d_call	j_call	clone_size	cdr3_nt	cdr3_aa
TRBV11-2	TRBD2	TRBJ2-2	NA	TGTGCCAGCAGGGGACTAGCGGTGAACACCGGGGAGCTGTTTTTT	CASRGLAVNTGELFF
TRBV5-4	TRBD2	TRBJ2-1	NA	TGTGCCAGCAGCTCTGGCACGTGGACTAGCGGGTACAATGAGCAGTTCTTC	CASSSGTWTSGYNEQFF
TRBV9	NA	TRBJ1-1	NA	TGTGCCAGCAGCGCCGTCCTGGGCCCCGGGGGGACTGAAGCTTTCTTT	CASSAVLGPGGTEAFF
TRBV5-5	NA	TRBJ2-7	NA	TGTGCCAGCAGCTTGTATCTAACCTCCTCCTACGAGCAGTACTTC	CASSLYLTSSYEQYF
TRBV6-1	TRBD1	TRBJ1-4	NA	TGTGCCAGCAGTACAGGGGGCGCCGGGGAAAAACTGTTTTTT	CASSTGGAGEKLFF
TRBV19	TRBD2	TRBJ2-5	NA	TGTGCCAGTAGGCTGGCGGGAGTAGGAGAGACCCAGTACTTC	CASRLAGVGETQYF
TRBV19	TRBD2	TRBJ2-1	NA	TGTGCCAGTAGTATAGTCGCCCCTAATGCGGGAGGGGACAATGAGCAGTTCTTC	CASSIVAPNAGGDNEQFF
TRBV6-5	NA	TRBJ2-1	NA	TGTGCCAGTAGCCGGCGGTTGGAACGGGGTGAGCAGTTCTTC	CASSRRLERGEQFF
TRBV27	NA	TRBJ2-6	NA	TGTGCCAGCAGTTTTGGTTTTCCCCAGGGGCCCGGGGCCAACGTCCTGACTTTC	CASSFGFPQGPGANVLTF
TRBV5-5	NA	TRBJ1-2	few	TGTGCCAGCAGCTTGAGGGGCAGGGGTAACTATGGCTACACCTTC	CASSLRGRGNYGYTF
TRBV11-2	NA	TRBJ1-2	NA	TGTGCCAGCAGCATGGGGGGTGGGCAGAGAGCTAACTATGGCTACACCTTC	CASSMGGGQRANYGYTF
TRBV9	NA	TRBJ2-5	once	TGTGCCAGCTCCCCGGAGGTCCAAGAGACCCAGTACTTC	CASSPEVQETQYF
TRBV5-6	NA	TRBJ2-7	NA	TGTGCCAGCAGCTTGATTAACGAGCAGTACTTC	CASSLINEQYF
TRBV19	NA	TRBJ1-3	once	TGTGCCAGTAGTATCGCAGGCGGAAACACCATATATTTT	CASSIAGGNTIYF
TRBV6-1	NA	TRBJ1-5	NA	TGTGCCAGCAGACCAGGGGGCAATCAGCCCCAGCATTTT	CASRPGGNQPQHF
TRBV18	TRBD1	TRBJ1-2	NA	TGTGCCAGCTCACCAAACCTTGGACAGGGATACCCTATCCCCTATGGCTACACCTTC	CASSPNLGQGYPIPYGYTF
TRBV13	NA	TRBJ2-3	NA	TGTGCCAGCACCCTAGGGGGGCTCCAGACAGATACGCAGTATTTT	CASTLGGLQTDTQYF
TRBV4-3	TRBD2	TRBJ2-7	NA	TGCGCCAGCAGCCAAGGGAGGACTAGCGGCTACGAGCAGTACTTC	CASSQGRTSGYEQYF
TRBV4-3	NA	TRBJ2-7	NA	TGCGCCAGCAGCCAAGATCCTTTGGCACGGGGTTACGAGCAGTACTTC	CASSQDPLARGYEQYF
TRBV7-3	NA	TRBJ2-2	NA	TGTGCCAGCAGCCCGAGTCTGGTCACCGGGGAGCTGTTTTTT	CASSPSLVTGELFF
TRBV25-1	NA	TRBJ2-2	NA	TGTGCCAGCATTCCCGACAGAAACACCGGGGAGCTGTTTTTT	CASIPDRNTGELFF
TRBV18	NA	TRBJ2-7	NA	TGTGCCAGCTCACCACCGACGACGGGAGAAGGTCCCGACGAGCAGTACTTC	CASSPPTTGEGPDEQYF
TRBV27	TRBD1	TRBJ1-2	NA	TGTGCCAGCAGTCGGACAGGGGAATATGGCTACACCTTC	CASSRTGEYGYTF